A selection of T cell receptor beta chains follows, all from one sample in a study of Graves' ophthalmopathy and Graves' hyperthyroidism. TCRdb re-derived calls from the multiplex PCR reads in MiXCR, one entry per CDR3 protein. Of hundreds of thousands of distinct CDR3 sequences in the sample, approximately 21% were seen once. The material sequenced was peripheral blood. The receptors were gathered from a woman younger than 30 with stable Graves' hyperthyroidism. Both conserved end residues are part of each CDR3. D genes are given only for firm matches. Part of the rows lack a size; the others show once, few, many or a class for expanded clones.

clone size	V gene	J gene	D gene	CDR3 length	CDR3 protein	CDR3 DNA
many	TRBV10-3	TRBJ1-1	.	14	CAISRGRDEAEAFF	TGTGCCATCAGTCGGGGGAGGGATGAAGCTGAAGCTTTCTTT
many	TRBV4-3	TRBJ1-1	.	14	CASSQDMRNTEAFF	TGCGCCAGCAGCCAAGATATGAGGAACACTGAAGCTTTCTTT
.	TRBV4-1	TRBJ1-2	.	16	CASSPTVASGYYGYTF	TGCGCCAGCAGCCCTACGGTAGCTTCAGGTTACTATGGCTACACCTTC
.	TRBV7-2	TRBJ1-3	.	14	CASSLAQGPLPIYF	TGTGCCAGCAGCTTAGCGCAAGGACCCCTCCCCATATATTTT
once	TRBV12-3/TRBV12-4	TRBJ2-7	.	14	CASSLGVGNYEQYF	TGTGCCAGCAGTTTAGGTGTAGGGAACTACGAGCAGTACTTC
many	TRBV28	TRBJ2-6	TRBD1	17	CASSLYGTAPRGNVLTF	TGTGCCAGCAGTTTATACGGGACAGCCCCTAGAGGTAACGTCCTGACTTTC
many	TRBV7-9	TRBJ1-1	.	11	CASSLREQAFF	TGTGCCAGCAGCTTGAGGGAGCAAGCTTTCTTT
many	TRBV30	TRBJ2-7	.	14	CAWSVQGPVGEQYF	TGTGCCTGGAGTGTCCAAGGGCCGGTCGGCGAGCAGTACTTC
.	TRBV15	TRBJ1-2	.	13	CATSRGQDYGYTF	TGTGCCACCAGCAGAGGACAGGACTATGGCTACACCTTC
many	TRBV30	TRBJ1-1	.	12	CAWISPGGTAFF	TGTGCCTGGATCTCGCCGGGGGGTACAGCTTTCTTT
many	TRBV19	TRBJ2-6	.	17	CASSMAGPSSGANVLTF	TGTGCCAGTAGTATGGCGGGACCCTCCTCTGGGGCCAACGTCCTGACTTTC
many	TRBV7-2	TRBJ1-6	.	17	CASSLVDGALYNSPLHF	TGTGCCAGCAGCTTAGTTGACGGGGCCCTCTATAATTCACCCCTCCACTTT
many	TRBV4-1	TRBJ1-3	.	14	CASSQGTWSNTIYF	TGCGCCAGCAGCCAGGGGACTTGGAGCAACACCATATATTTT
.	TRBV15	TRBJ1-5	.	14	CATNEGYDSQPQHF	TGTGCCACCAACGAGGGGTACGATAGCCAGCCCCAGCATTTT
many	TRBV4-1	TRBJ2-5	.	14	CASSLLTLRETQYF	TGCGCCAGCAGCCTGCTCACATTACGAGAGACCCAGTACTTC
.	TRBV18	TRBJ2-7	.	13	CASSPGKDYEQYF	TGTGCCAGCTCACCAGGAAAGGACTACGAGCAGTACTTC
.	TRBV12-3/TRBV12-4	TRBJ2-2	.	13	CASSLRATGELFF	TGTGCCAGCAGTCTCAGGGCTACCGGGGAGCTGTTTTTT
many	TRBV6-5	TRBJ1-2	.	17	CASSYSSVRGPRHGYTF	TGTGCCAGCAGTTACTCATCTGTCAGGGGCCCCAGACATGGCTACACCTTC
.	TRBV27	TRBJ1-1	.	15	CASSPRFTGNTEAFF	TGTGCCAGCAGTCCCAGATTTACAGGGAACACTGAAGCTTTCTTT
many	TRBV6-1	TRBJ2-2	.	15	CASSPGTRNTGELFF	TGTGCCAGCAGCCCCGGGACCCGGAACACCGGGGAGCTGTTTTTT
many	TRBV29-1	TRBJ1-3	TRBD1	13	CSAAGTDGNTIYF	TGCAGCGCTGCCGGGACAGACGGAAACACCATATATTTT
.	TRBV6-2/TRBV6-3	TRBJ2-2	TRBD1	17	CASSATGTGGSEGELFF	TGTGCCAGCAGCGCAACCGGGACAGGGGGCTCGGAGGGGGAGCTGTTTTTT
.	TRBV6-5	TRBJ2-7	TRBD2	15	CASDTSGDTSYEQYF	TGTGCCAGCGATACTAGCGGGGATACCTCCTACGAGCAGTACTTC
many	TRBV19	TRBJ1-2	.	16	CASSSGTALFDYGYTF	TGTGCCAGTAGTAGCGGGACGGCTCTGTTTGACTATGGCTACACCTTC
few	TRBV11-1	TRBJ2-5	TRBD2	20	CASSLGTGTSGRALEETQYF	TGTGCCAGCAGCTTAGGGACCGGGACTAGCGGGAGGGCCTTGGAGGAGACCCAGTACTTC
many	TRBV12-3/TRBV12-4	TRBJ2-5	TRBD1	13	CASSLGQKETQYF	TGTGCCAGCAGCTTGGGACAGAAAGAGACCCAGTACTTC
many	TRBV6-2/TRBV6-3	TRBJ1-6	.	14	CASSSTQERSPLHF	TGTGCCAGCAGTTCGACGCAGGAGAGATCACCCCTCCACTTT
many	TRBV2	TRBJ1-1	.	11	CSWGGPTEAFF	TGCTCCTGGGGGGGCCCCACTGAAGCTTTCTTT
many	TRBV6-5	TRBJ2-7	.	14	CASSSGTDPYEQYF	TGTGCCAGCAGCTCCGGGACGGACCCCTACGAGCAGTACTTC
.	TRBV20-1	TRBJ2-5	.	14	CSASNRGGTETQYF	TGCAGTGCTAGTAACCGTGGGGGAACGGAGACCCAGTACTTC
many	TRBV7-2	TRBJ2-4	TRBD1	15	CASSLGGQGGNIQYF	TGTGCCAGCAGCTTAGGGGGACAGGGAGGCAACATTCAGTACTTC